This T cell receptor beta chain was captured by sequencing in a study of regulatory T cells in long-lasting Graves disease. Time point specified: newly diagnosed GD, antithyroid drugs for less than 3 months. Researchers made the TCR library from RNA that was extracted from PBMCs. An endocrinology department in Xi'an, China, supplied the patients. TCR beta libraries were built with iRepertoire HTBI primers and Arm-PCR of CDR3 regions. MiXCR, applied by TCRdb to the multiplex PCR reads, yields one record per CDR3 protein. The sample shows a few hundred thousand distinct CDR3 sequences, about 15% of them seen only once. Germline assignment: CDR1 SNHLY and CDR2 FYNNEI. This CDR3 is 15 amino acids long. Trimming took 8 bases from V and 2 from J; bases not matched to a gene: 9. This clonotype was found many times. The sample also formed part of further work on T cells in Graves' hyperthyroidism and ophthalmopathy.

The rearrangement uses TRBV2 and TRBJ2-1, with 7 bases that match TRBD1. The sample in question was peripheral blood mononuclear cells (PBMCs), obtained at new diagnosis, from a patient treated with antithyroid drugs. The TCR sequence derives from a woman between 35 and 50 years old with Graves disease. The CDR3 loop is CASFFPGQTYNEQFF. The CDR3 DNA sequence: TGTGCCAGCTTTTTTCCGGGACAGACCTACAATGAGCAGTTCTTC.